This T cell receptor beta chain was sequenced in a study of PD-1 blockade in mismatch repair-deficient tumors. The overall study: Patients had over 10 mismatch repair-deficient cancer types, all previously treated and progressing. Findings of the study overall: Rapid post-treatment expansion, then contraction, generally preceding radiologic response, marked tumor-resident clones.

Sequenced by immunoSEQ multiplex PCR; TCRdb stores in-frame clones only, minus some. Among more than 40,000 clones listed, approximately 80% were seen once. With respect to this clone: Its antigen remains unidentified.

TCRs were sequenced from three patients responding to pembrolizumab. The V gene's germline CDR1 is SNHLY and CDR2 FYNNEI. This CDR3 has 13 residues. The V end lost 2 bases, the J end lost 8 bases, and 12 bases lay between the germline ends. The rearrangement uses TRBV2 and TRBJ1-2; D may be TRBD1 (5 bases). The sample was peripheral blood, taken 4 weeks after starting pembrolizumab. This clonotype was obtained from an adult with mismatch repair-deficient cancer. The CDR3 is CASSESQGWGYTF. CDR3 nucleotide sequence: TGTGCCAGCAGTGAATCGCAGGGCTGGGGCTACACCTTC. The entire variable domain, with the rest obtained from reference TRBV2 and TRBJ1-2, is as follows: EPEVTQTPSHQVTQMGQEVILRCVPISNHLYFYWYRQILGQKVEFLVSFYNNEISEKSEIFDDQFSVERPDGSNFTLKIRSTKLEDSAMYFCASSESQGWGYTFGSGTRLTVV.